The rows below give T cell receptor beta chains drawn from one sample of a study of cytomegalovirus exposure and HLA in healthy donors. Sequencing used immunoSEQ multiplex PCR; TCRdb keeps in-frame clones, though not all of them. The specimen's table records around 150,000 clones. The source material was PBMCs. The source of these receptors is a middle-aged man in good health and CMV-seronegative. Each CDR3 is given with its conserved first and last residue. Fields, in order: V gene, J gene, D gene, CDR3 protein, CDR3 DNA. The D gene is left open where the match is weak.

>TRBV5-4|TRBJ1-2|TRBD1
CASSLATGDNYGYTF
TGTGCCAGCAGCTTGGCAACAGGGGACAACTATGGCTACACCTTC
>TRBV19|TRBJ1-6|NA
CASSTPGGNSPLHF
TGTGCCAGTAGTACCCCGGGTGGGAATTCACCCCTCCACTTT
>TRBV7-2|TRBJ2-7|TRBD1
CASSPRTGSPSYEQYF
TGTGCCAGCAGCCCGCGGACAGGGTCCCCCTCCTACGAGCAGTACTTC
>TRBV28|TRBJ2-3|NA
CASSTPTDTQYF
TGTGCCAGCAGCACACCGACAGATACGCAGTATTTT
>TRBV5-6|TRBJ2-5|NA
CASSLEAVGARYQETQYF
TGTGCCAGCAGCTTGGAGGCAGTGGGGGCAAGGTACCAAGAGACCCAGTACTTC
>TRBV4-2|TRBJ2-2|NA
CASSQARGNTGELFF
TGTGCCAGCAGCCAAGCCAGGGGGAACACCGGGGAGCTGTTTTTT
>TRBV28|TRBJ1-6|TRBD1
CASTPPQGQPPLHF
TGTGCCAGCACCCCCCCACAGGGACAGCCACCCCTCCACTTT
>TRBV27|TRBJ2-7|NA
CASSLLGMGRGQARSYEQYF
TGTGCCAGCAGTTTACTAGGAATGGGGCGGGGGCAGGCCCGATCCTACGAGCAGTACTTC
>TRBV28|TRBJ1-5|TRBD1
CASITRQEGAFRQPQHF
TGTGCCAGCATCACAAGACAGGAGGGGGCTTTTCGTCAGCCCCAGCATTTT
>TRBV5-6|TRBJ2-5|TRBD1
CASSPGQGAGTQYF
TGTGCCAGCAGCCCTGGACAGGGGGCTGGGACCCAGTACTTC
>TRBV7-2|TRBJ2-7|TRBD2
CASSWGLAVYEQYF
TGTGCCAGCAGCTGGGGACTAGCAGTTTACGAGCAGTACTTC
>TRBV4-3|TRBJ2-7|TRBD1
CASSQDHSIPGQGYEQYF
TGCGCCAGCAGCCAAGATCATTCAATACCGGGACAGGGTTACGAGCAGTACTTC
>TRBV7-2|TRBJ2-7|NA
CASSYGLPSSYEQYF
TGTGCCAGCAGCTACGGACTACCGAGCTCCTACGAGCAGTACTTC
>TRBV7-9|TRBJ2-3|NA
CASSTTGYTDTQYF
TGTGCCAGCAGCACTACAGGGTACACAGATACGCAGTATTTT
>TRBV7-3|TRBJ1-5|NA
CASSPSLNQPQHF
TGTGCCAGCAGTCCTTCACTTAATCAGCCCCAGCATTTT
>TRBV9|TRBJ2-7|NA
CASSPGGVTYEQYF
TGTGCCAGCAGCCCGGGGGGCGTAACCTACGAGCAGTACTTC
>TRBV2|TRBJ1-6|NA
CASTGTTESPLHF
TGTGCCAGCACCGGGACAACGGAATCACCCCTCCACTTT
>TRBV7-3|TRBJ2-3|TRBD2
CASSLTRSGGVQHTQYF
TGTGCCAGCAGCTTAACCCGCAGCGGGGGGGTTCAACATACGCAGTATTTT
>TRBV5-1|TRBJ2-7|NA
CASSLAVGATAYEQYF
TGCGCCAGCAGCTTGGCCGTAGGCGCCACAGCCTACGAGCAGTACTTC
>TRBV11-2|TRBJ2-7|TRBD1
CASTATGALYEQYF
TGTGCCAGCACCGCAACAGGGGCCCTCTACGAGCAGTACTTC
>TRBV5-1|TRBJ2-7|NA
CASSLKGDLPYEQYF
TGCGCCAGCAGCTTGAAGGGAGATCTCCCCTACGAGCAGTACTTC
>TRBV29-1|TRBJ1-2|NA
CSVVVENYGYTF
TGCAGCGTTGTTGTCGAGAACTATGGCTACACCTTC
>TRBV4-3|TRBJ1-4|TRBD1
CASSLGQGRRGGEKLFF
TGCGCCAGCAGCCTCGGACAGGGCCGGAGGGGGGGGGAAAAACTGTTTTTT
>TRBV5-1|TRBJ2-3|TRBD2
CASSLTSGGRTDTQYF
TGCGCCAGCAGCTTGACTAGCGGGGGACGCACAGATACGCAGTATTTT
>TRBV6-6|TRBJ1-1|NA
CASSYSAGATQEAFF
TGTGCCAGCAGTTACTCAGCAGGGGCTACCCAAGAAGCTTTCTTT
>TRBV27|TRBJ2-2|NA
CANRDSDTGELFF
TGTGCCAACCGCGATAGCGACACCGGGGAGCTGTTTTTT
>TRBV7-6|TRBJ1-2|TRBD1
CASSPRTGPSYGYTF
TGTGCCAGCAGCCCCAGGACAGGGCCCAGCTATGGCTACACCTTC
>TRBV2|TRBJ1-5|NA
CASSSQGREQPQHF
TGTGCCAGCAGCTCACAGGGCAGGGAACAGCCCCAGCATTTT